This T cell receptor beta chain was documented in a study of T cell clones after liver transplantation. Turning to the study itself: Immunosuppression withdrawal was tried within 2 years after liver transplantation in this trial. TCRbeta sequencing after a pre-transplant mixed lymphocyte reaction identified graft-donor-reactive clones, later tracked in post-transplant blood. Timepoints were pre-transplant, pre-withdrawal, and after withdrawal was completed or failed. General study points: Post-transplant, graft-donor-reactive CD4 TCRbeta sequences in blood dropped significantly in most of the 8 subjects.

The trim removed 4 bases at V and 6 bases at J, leaving 6 bases unmatched. Germline V CDR1 and CDR2: LNHDA, SQIVND (reference sequence). This CDR3 is 15 amino acids long. This clone has more than one count but fewer than ten. Its antigen is currently unknown. Generated by immunoSEQ multiplex PCR, the TCRdb table keeps only in-frame clones and is missing some. The sample has 98,000 or so clones, 82% seen once. The sample in question was CD4+ T cells from blood, obtained before liver transplant. The genes are TRBV19 and TRBJ2-1, with 10 positions matching TRBD1. This TCR was recovered from a human donor who received a liver transplant. CDR3 loop: CASSNSGTGVNEQFF. The DNA for the CDR3 is TGTGCCAGTAGTAACTCCGGGACAGGGGTCAATGAGCAGTTCTTC.